A selection of T cell receptor beta chains follows, all from one sample in a study of cytomegalovirus exposure and HLA in healthy donors. Here immunoSEQ multiplex PCR was the method, and the copy in TCRdb shows in-frame clones only, minus some. The sample table includes approximately 110,000 clones. Specimen: PBMCs. Source of these receptors: a man between 18 and 35 years old in good health and CMV-seronegative. Each CDR3 is given with its conserved first and last residue. The D gene is left open where the match is weak. Some rows mark clone size as missing; the rest say once, few, many or name a class of expanded clone.

abundance | j_gene | v_gene | d_gene | len | CDR3nt | CDR3aa
- | TRBJ1-4 | TRBV7-2 | TRBD1 | 14 | TGTGCCAGCAGACCCGGGACAGTTAATGAAAAACTGTTTTTT | CASRPGTVNEKLFF
- | TRBJ2-3 | TRBV29-1 | TRBD2 | 15 | TGCAGCGTTGCCGCGCTAGCGGCTAGCACAGATACGCAGTATTTT | CSVAALAASTDTQYF
- | TRBJ2-3 | TRBV5-1 | - | 18 | TGCGCCAGCAATCAAAGGGGGAATCCTCCTTCCTTCACAGATACGCAGTATTTT | CASNQRGNPPSFTDTQYF
- | TRBJ2-7 | TRBV2 | TRBD1 | 14 | TGTGCCAGCAGTAAGGAGACAGGGCAGTACGAGCAGTACTTC | CASSKETGQYEQYF
- | TRBJ2-1 | TRBV29-1 | TRBD2 | 15 | TGCAGCGGGAAGAGACTAGCGGGTTCCTACAATGAGCAGTTCTTC | CSGKRLAGSYNEQFF
- | TRBJ1-3 | TRBV2 | - | 18 | TGTGCCAGCAGATCGAGCGGATCGACAGGCCATTCTGGAAACACCATATATTTT | CASRSSGSTGHSGNTIYF
- | TRBJ1-1 | TRBV27 | TRBD1 | 16 | TGTGCCAGCAGTCCCAGGACAGGGCTAATGAACACTGAAGCTTTCTTT | CASSPRTGLMNTEAFF
- | TRBJ1-1 | TRBV5-1 | - | 15 | TGCGCCAGCAGCTTGGAGGTGACACTGAACACTGAAGCTTTCTTT | CASSLEVTLNTEAFF
- | TRBJ1-2 | TRBV6-1 | - | 12 | TGTGCCAGCAGGGGACTTGATTATGGCTACACCTTC | CASRGLDYGYTF
- | TRBJ2-7 | TRBV6-4 | TRBD2 | 13 | TGTGCCAGCAGTGACTTTGGCGGGGGGGAGCAGTACTTC | CASSDFGGGEQYF
- | TRBJ1-1 | TRBV15 | - | 13 | TGTGCCACCAGCAGAGATTTCGCGACTGAAGCTTTCTTT | CATSRDFATEAFF
- | TRBJ1-2 | TRBV6-1 | - | 12 | TGTGCCACTGCTCGGGAACTTTGGGGCTACACCTTC | CATARELWGYTF
- | TRBJ2-5 | TRBV7-2 | - | 15 | TGTGCCAGCAGCTTACAGACAGCTTTCCAAGAGACCCAGTACTTC | CASSLQTAFQETQYF
medium-sized | TRBJ2-1 | TRBV6-1 | TRBD2 | 15 | TGTGCCAGCAGTGAATTAGCGGGGGGTTACAATGAGCAGTTCTTC | CASSELAGGYNEQFF